Presented here are 20 T cell receptor beta chains from one specimen sequenced in a study of blood T cell repertoires in COVID-19. The table came from immunoSEQ multiplex PCR; TCRdb's copy has only in-frame clones and leaves some out. The sample has roughly 200,000 clones, 80% to 90% seen once. The source material was PBMCs or T cells enriched from blood (not recorded which). These receptors came from a woman in her twenties or thirties who had been exposed to COVID-19.

Points on this clone: Other DNA sequences of this sample code for an identical CDR3. The chain employs TRBV5-1 and TRBJ2-2; possible D gene TRBD1, 5 bases. Germline values: CDR1 SGHRS, CDR2 YFSETQ. Trimming pared 0 bases from V and 1 base from J, leaving 7 bases between. This CDR3 is 15 amino acids long. The CDR3 bases are TGCGCCAGCAGCTTGGGGCAGGGGAACACCGGGGAGCTGTTTTTT. Translated, it gives CASSLGQGNTGELFF.

This clone was seen once. The genes are TRBV19 and TRBJ1-2; 10 nucleotides line up with TRBD1. In germline, CDR1 is LNHDA, CDR2 SQIVND (reference sequence). CDR3 size: 16 residues. V was pared by 7 bases and J by 3 bases, with 11 bases of the junction left unmatched. This CDR3 reads CASKVDGQGEDYGYTF. The CDR3 nucleotides read TGTGCCAGTAAGGTAGACGGACAGGGGGAAGACTATGGCTACACCTTC.

DNA for the CDR3: TGTGCCAGCAGCGGACAGCCGAGGAGGGGCTACACCTTC. It translates to CASSGQPRRGYTF. The V gene is TRBV12-3 or TRBV12-4, the J gene TRBJ1-2; tentatively, D is TRBD1 (6 bases). The CDR3 length is 13 residues. V was shortened by 6 bases and J by 8 bases, with 16 bases between the two germline ends.

This chain uses TRBV5-1 with TRBJ1-3; 11 positions agree with TRBD1. Germline V gene lookup returns CDR1 SGHRS and CDR2 YFSETQ. Trimming at V came to 4 bases and at J to 7 bases, leaving 10 bases not matched to a gene. The CDR3 totals 16 residues. CDR3 DNA sequence: TGCGCCAGCAGCGGATCTCCGGGACAGGGGGATAACACCATATATTTT. Amino acid sequence: CASSGSPGQGDNTIYF.

The rearrangement uses TRBV5-1 and TRBJ1-1; TRBD1 is a possible D gene (5 bases). This CDR3 has 13 amino acids. The V gene's germline CDR1 is SGHRS and CDR2 YFSETQ. The V end was cut by 2 bases, the J end by 3 bases, with 8 bases between. The CDR3 sequence is CASSFPRDTEAFF. In nucleotides, the CDR3 is TGCGCCAGCAGCTTTCCCAGGGACACTGAAGCTTTCTTT.

This clone was detected only once. The chain has TRBV5-1 and TRBJ1-6; D is unresolved. CDR1 SGHRS and CDR2 YFSETQ come from the germline V gene. CDR3 length: 14 residues. The germline V and J ends were trimmed by 0 bases and 6 bases, with 7 bases remaining between them. CDR3 amino acids: CASSLDRSNSPLHF. CDR3 in DNA: TGCGCCAGCAGCTTGGATCGGAGTAATTCACCCCTCCACTTT.

This clone appeared once. V is TRBV5-1 and J is TRBJ2-1; weak D call: TRBD2 (6 bases). This CDR3 comprises 15 residues. Between the trimmed V and J ends, which lost 0 bases and 7 bases, there was a span of 14 bases. Germline-derived CDR1 and CDR2 are SGHRS and YFSETQ. The CDR3 nucleotides are TGCGCCAGCAGCTTGGTGGCAGGAGGAGGGAATGAGCAGTTCTTC. Translated: CASSLVAGGGNEQFF.

The chain links TRBV9 to TRBJ2-5, with D possibly matching TRBD2 (6 bases). The CDR3 is made up of 14 amino acids. From germline, CDR1 is SGDLS and CDR2 YYNGEE. V dropped 2 bases and J dropped 4 bases, with 12 bases sitting between them. CDR3 amino acids: CASSVGSGRETQYF. The CDR3 DNA reads TGTGCCAGCAGCGTCGGGTCCGGGAGAGAGACCCAGTACTTC.

The chain joins TRBV6-5 to TRBJ2-2, with 8 bases fitting TRBD1. Germline V CDR1 and CDR2: MNHEY, SVGAGI. The CDR3 length is 15 residues. The J segment lost 3 bases and the V segment lost 10 bases, leaving 10 bases of the junction unmatched. CDR3 nucleotides: TGTGCCACCAGGACCCAGGGGGCGGACACCGGGGAGCTGTTTTTT. Residues: CATRTQGADTGELFF.

CDR3 nucleotides: TGTGCCAGCAGCTTAAGGGGTAGTGTGCCCTACGAGCAGTACTTC. It yields the protein CASSLRGSVPYEQYF. This chain links TRBV7-8 with TRBJ2-7, with D perhaps TRBD1 (5 bases). The germline CDR1 and CDR2 sequences are SGHVS and FQNEAQ. The CDR3 has 15 amino acids. Trimming pared 2 bases from V and 2 bases from J, leaving 13 bases between. Looking up the rest from reference TRBV7-8 and TRBJ2-7 gives the full variable domain: GAGVSQSPRYKVAKRGQDVALRCDPISGHVSLFWYQQALGQGPEFLTYFQNEAQLDKSGLPSDRFFAERPEGSVSTLKIQRTQQEDSAVYLCASSLRGSVPYEQYFGPGTRLTVT.

The rearrangement joins TRBV21-1 to TRBJ1-6. TRBV21-1 corresponds to a pseudogene. The CDR3 sequence is 14 residues long. CDR3 in amino acids: CASSPTGRNSPLHF. CDR3 nucleotides: TGTGCCAGCAGCCCAACGGGAAGGAATTCACCCCTCCACTTT.

This rearrangement joins TRBV7-3 to TRBJ2-3; 7 positions match TRBD2. The germline V gene encodes CDR1 SGHTA and CDR2 FQGTGA. The CDR3 length is 16 residues. With 5 bases clipped from V and 3 bases from J, the junction kept 11 bases outside the gene matches. The DNA of the CDR3 is TGTGCCAGCAGCCCGTCCGGGAAGCGGGGAACAGATACGCAGTATTTT. Translation gives CASSPSGKRGTDTQYF.

This sequence joins TRBV4-1 and TRBJ1-4, with 10 bases that match TRBD1. The CDR3 has 17 residues. V was clipped by 0 bases and J by 7 bases; unmatched bases: 8. Germline CDR1 and CDR2: MGHRA and YSYEKL. CDR3 sequence (DNA): TGCGCCAGCAGCCAAGAGAGTAGGACAGGGGGAAGTGAAAAACTGTTTTTT. It yields the protein CASSQESRTGGSEKLFF.

The V gene is TRBV7-8, the J gene TRBJ1-1; D remains unclear. Trimming cost V 3 bases and J 6 bases, with 17 bases left between them. The germline V gene encodes CDR1 SGHVS and CDR2 FQNEAQ. The length of the CDR3 is 15 residues. CDR3 protein: CASSFFGAGEAEAFF. CDR3 DNA sequence: TGTGCCAGCAGCTTCTTCGGAGCCGGCGAAGCTGAAGCTTTCTTT.

This clone was observed a single time. V is TRBV5-1 and J is TRBJ1-6, with a possible D match to TRBD1 (5 bases). V dropped 0 bases and J dropped 7 bases, with 14 bases sitting between them. This CDR3 has 16 residues. The V gene's germline CDR1 is SGHRS and CDR2 YFSETQ. This chain's CDR3 is CASSLAGGVSNSPLHF. In nucleotides, the CDR3 is TGCGCCAGCAGCTTGGCGGGAGGGGTCTCGAATTCACCCCTCCACTTT.

The chain combines TRBV5-4 with TRBJ2-6; D perhaps matches TRBD1 (6 bases). The germline V and J ends were trimmed by 4 bases and 0 bases, with 8 bases remaining between them. Per germline, CDR1 SGHNT and CDR2 YYREEE (reference sequence). The CDR3 runs 15 residues. CDR3 DNA: TGTGCCAGCAGCGGGGGCAGCTCTGGGGCCAACGTCCTGACTTTC. This encodes CASSGGSSGANVLTF. Filled out from reference TRBV5-4 and TRBJ2-6, the complete variable domain reads ETGVTQSPTHLIKTRGQQVTLRCSSQSGHNTVSWYQQALGQGPQFIFQYYREEENGRGNFPPRFSGLQFPNYSSELNVNALELDDSALYLCASSGGSSGANVLTFGAGSRLTVL.

This clone came up once. The V gene is TRBV30, the J gene TRBJ1-6, with D perhaps matching TRBD1 (5 bases). Trimming shortened V by 0 bases and J by 8 bases, and 14 bases separated the two germline ends. The CDR3 is 15 amino acids. The germline V gene encodes CDR1 GTSNPN and CDR2 SVGIG (reference sequence). CDR3: CAWSVVPGKDSPLHF. The CDR3 nucleotides are TGTGCCTGGAGTGTCGTCCCAGGGAAGGATTCACCCCTCCACTTT. The complete variable domain, with remaining parts taken from reference TRBV30 and TRBJ1-6, reads SQTIHQWPATLVQPVGSPLSLECTVEGTSNPNLYWYRQAAGRGLQLLFYSVGIGQISSEVPQNLSASRPQDRQFILSSKKLLLSDSGFYLCAWSVVPGKDSPLHFGNGTRLTVT.

The chain employs TRBV15 and TRBJ2-7; D is possibly TRBD1 (6 bases). Per the germline V gene, CDR1 is LNHNV and CDR2 is YYDKDF (reference sequence). Trimming cost V 9 bases and J 7 bases, with 25 bases left between them. CDR3 size: 15 residues. As DNA, the CDR3 is TGTGCCACTGGGCGGCCGGATGGCGGAAGGGGGGAGCAGTACTTC. Residues: CATGRPDGGRGEQYF.

This CDR3 is CASSLGRYEQYF. CDR3 coding DNA: TGTGCCAGCAGCTTGGGTCGCTACGAGCAGTACTTC. This sequence joins TRBV5-8 and TRBJ2-7; D not certain. V lost 0 bases and J lost 3, with 4 bases in between. The V gene's germline CDR1 is SGHTS and CDR2 YDEGEE. The CDR3 length is 12 residues.

This chain links TRBV7-9 with TRBJ2-1; D perhaps matches TRBD2 (5 bases). V lost 1 base, J lost 6 bases, and 10 bases lay in between. Per the germline V gene, CDR1 is SEHNR and CDR2 is FQNEAQ (reference sequence). There are 14 residues in the CDR3. CDR3 residues: CASSLVLAFNEQFF. The CDR3 DNA reads as TGTGCCAGCAGCTTAGTCCTAGCCTTCAATGAGCAGTTCTTC.